The 9 T cell receptor beta chains given below trace back to one sample, sequenced in a study of identifying expanded T cells in peripheral blood. Some clones are missing from TCRdb's copy, which holds only in-frame ones; the method was immunoSEQ multiplex PCR. Seen here are some 78,000 clones, 84% observed once, and the top ten hold around 20%. The sample taken for sequencing was blood. The receptors derive from a person aged 18 to 75 in good health.

The chain links TRBV6-5 to TRBJ2-5; TRBD2 matches 12 bases. Germline trimming cut 6 bases from V and 5 bases from J; bases unmatched to any gene: 7. The CDR3 runs 15 residues. Germline CDR1 is MNHEY and CDR2 is SVGAGI. The CDR3 DNA reads as TGTGCCAGCAGGGCGACTAGCGGGAGTCGCGAGACCCAGTACTTC. It yields the protein CASRATSGSRETQYF.

V is TRBV5-1 and J is TRBJ2-1, with D possibly being TRBD2 (5 bases). Germline V CDR1 and CDR2: SGHRS, YFSETQ. The CDR3 extends over 14 amino acids. Trimming left V 0 bases short and J 5 bases short, with 9 bases between. CDR3 coding DNA: TGCGCCAGCAGCTTGGAGTCGGGGAACAATGAGCAGTTCTTC. It is translated as CASSLESGNNEQFF.

This clone was recorded a few times. The chain carries TRBV10-1 and TRBJ1-5, with 8 bases fitting TRBD1. Germline-derived CDR1 and CDR2 are WNHNN and SYGVQD (reference sequence). CDR3 size: 15 residues. The V segment lost 8 bases and the J segment 5 bases; nucleotides outside the gene matches: 11. CDR3 residues: CASGRRTGIYQPQHF. The CDR3 region has the DNA TGCGCCAGCGGTCGCCGGACAGGGATATATCAGCCCCAGCATTTT.

The chain employs TRBV5-5 and TRBJ2-2; TRBD1 might be the D (6 bases). CDR1 and CDR2 (germline): SGHKS, YYEKEE (reference sequence). Trimming took 5 bases from V and 0 from J, leaving 14 bases between them. The CDR3 has 16 amino acids. CDR3 DNA: TGTGCCAGCAGTTCAATCCGACAGGCGAACACCGGGGAGCTGTTTTTT. Protein sequence: CASSSIRQANTGELFF.

The rearrangement joins TRBV7-8 to TRBJ1-3; 10 bases map to TRBD1. The ends lost 0 bases at V and 1 base at J; junction bases unmatched: 9. Germline V gene sequence: CDR1 SGHVS, CDR2 FQNEAQ. The CDR3 sequence is 19 residues long. The CDR3 loop is CASSLATQGQGISGNTIYF. The CDR3 region has the DNA TGTGCCAGCAGCTTAGCGACTCAGGGACAGGGGATTTCTGGAAACACCATATATTTT.

The sample holds a few counts of this clone. The V and J genes are TRBV25-1 and TRBJ2-1, with TRBD2 matching 11 bases. V trimming: 1 base; J trimming: 4 bases; junction bases outside the gene matches: 3. The CDR3 is made up of 16 amino acids. Per germline, CDR1 MGHDK and CDR2 SYGVNS. The CDR3 loop reads CASSELTSGVYNEQFF. The DNA of the CDR3 is TGTGCCAGCAGTGAATTGACTAGCGGGGTGTACAATGAGCAGTTCTTC. Full variable domain (missing parts from reference TRBV25-1 and TRBJ2-1): EADIYQTPRYLVIGTGKKITLECSQTMGHDKMYWYQQDPGMELHLIHYSYGVNSTEKGDLSSESTVSRIRTEHFPLTLESARPSHTSQYLCASSELTSGVYNEQFFGPGTRLTVL.

The rearrangement links TRBV30 to TRBJ2-7; 8 positions match TRBD2. The V gene end was trimmed by 2 bases and the J gene end by 4 bases; junction bases not matched to a gene: 16. CDR1 is GTSNPN and CDR2 is SVGIG in the germline V gene (reference sequence). The CDR3 length is 17 residues. The CDR3 DNA follows: TGTGCCTGGAGTCCCTGGGGAGCGGGAGTTGTCAATTACGAGCAGTACTTC. This gives the protein CAWSPWGAGVVNYEQYF.

The V call is TRBV5-1, the J call TRBJ2-3; D might be TRBD2 (6 bases). Germline CDR1 and CDR2: SGHRS and YFSETQ. V was clipped by 1 base and J by 5 bases, with 17 bases between them. The CDR3 contains 16 residues. The CDR3 sequence is CASSLYLSRAGDTQYF. The CDR3 DNA sequence: TGCGCCAGCAGCTTGTACCTTAGCAGAGCGGGAGATACGCAGTATTTT.

This chain uses TRBV7-9 with TRBJ2-7; TRBD2 matches at 8 bases. Germline CDR1 reads SEHNR; CDR2 reads FQNEAQ (reference sequence). J was trimmed by 2 bases and V by 7 bases; bases with no gene match: 7. The CDR3 is 14 amino acids. The CDR3 loop reads CASTGGGLTYEQYF. DNA for the CDR3: TGTGCCAGCACCGGGGGGGGCCTCACCTACGAGCAGTACTTC.